Below, 23 T cell receptor beta chains from the same sample are listed, as sequenced in a study of T cell responses to AZD1222 COVID-19 vaccine. Clones were sequenced by immunoSEQ multiplex PCR, and TCRdb holds only the in-frame ones, with some missing. The profile covers some 140,000 clones, with 88% appearing a single time and around 3.2% taken by the ten largest. Sample: peripheral blood, taken on day 0 of AZD1222 vaccination. The receptor source for this set is an adult in good health.

This chain connects TRBV7-9 to TRBJ2-1; TRBD2 might be the D (6 bases). The CDR3 totals 16 residues. Germline CDR1 reads SEHNR; CDR2 reads FQNEAQ (reference sequence). V was shortened by 2 bases and J by 8 bases, with 19 bases between the two germline ends. The CDR3 spells CASSLTIYGLTDEQFF. The CDR3 DNA reads as TGTGCCAGCAGCTTAACGATTTATGGACTAACCGATGAGCAGTTCTTC.

This clone was counted once. The chain joins TRBV5-8 to TRBJ1-2; no clear D gene. Germline CDR1 and CDR2: SGHTS and YDEGEE. Trimming shortened V by 9 bases and J by 7 bases, and 31 bases separated the two germline ends. The CDR3 extends over 17 amino acids. CDR3 nucleotide sequence: TGTGCCACCCCTCAAAAAGTCTCGAGTCGGGATTCGAGTGGCTACACCTTC. It yields the protein CATPQKVSSRDSSGYTF.

The chain recombines TRBV24-1 with TRBJ2-3, with 14 positions matching TRBD2. The J segment lost 4 bases and the V segment lost 4 bases, leaving 3 bases of the junction unmatched. The CDR3 covers 16 residues. Germline V lookup: CDR1 KGHDR, CDR2 SFDVKD. For the CDR3, the DNA is TGTGCCACCAGTGACCGGACTAGCGGGGGGCCAGATACGCAGTATTTT. Translation: CATSDRTSGGPDTQYF.

This rearrangement joins TRBV2 to TRBJ2-7; D is perhaps TRBD1 or TRBD2 (5 bases each). CDR1 is SNHLY, CDR2 FYNNEI, per germline. This CDR3 region has 14 residues. Trimming shortened V by 2 bases and J by 6 bases, and 14 bases separated the two germline ends. CDR3 nucleotides: TGTGCCAGCAGTGAAAGCAGGGTACTAGGCGAGCAGTACTTC. It codes for CASSESRVLGEQYF.

This clone was counted once. Here the CDR3 DNA reads TGTGCCAGCAGTTCTGTATGGACAGGCTTTCATGAGCAGTTCTTC. This sequence encodes CASSSVWTGFHEQFF. This chain joins TRBV6-5 and TRBJ2-1; TRBD1 aligns across 7 bases. V shed 4 bases, J shed 8 bases, and the junction held 11 bases outside the gene matches. Germline-derived CDR1 and CDR2 are MNHEY and SVGAGI. The CDR3 spans 15 residues.

The rearrangement uses TRBV29-1 and TRBJ2-7, with TRBD1 as a possible D gene (5 bases). V dropped 7 bases and J dropped 1 base, with 11 bases sitting between them. The V gene's germline CDR1 is SQVTM and CDR2 ANQGSEA. The CDR3 extends over 12 amino acids. Written as DNA, the CDR3 is TGCAGCGGATCAGGGTTATCCTACGAGCAGTACTTC. The encoded protein is CSGSGLSYEQYF.

This clone was seen once. This chain connects TRBV11-2 to TRBJ2-7, with TRBD2 identical over 11 bases. The ends lost 5 bases at V and 0 bases at J; junction bases unmatched: 3. CDR1 and CDR2 from the germline V gene are SGHAT and FQNNGV. This CDR3 region has 15 residues. The CDR3 here is CASSPGTSGSYEQYF. DNA for the CDR3: TGTGCCAGCAGCCCCGGGACTAGCGGCTCCTACGAGCAGTACTTC.

The rearrangement links TRBV2 to TRBJ1-1; 7 bases line up with TRBD1. The germline V gene has CDR1 SNHLY and CDR2 FYNNEI. There are 15 residues in the CDR3. V gave up 7 bases and J gave up 4 bases; unmatched junction bases: 12. The CDR3 DNA reads as TGTGCCAGCACTCGAGAGACAGGGATGATCACTGAAGCTTTCTTT. Translating it yields CASTRETGMITEAFF.

This clone has a handful of counts. The V call is TRBV7-2, the J call TRBJ2-7, with 8 bases fitting TRBD2. The CDR3 sequence is 14 residues long. Germline assignment: CDR1 SGHTA and CDR2 FQGNSA. J gave up 3 bases and V 5 bases, and 6 bases lay outside the gene matches. The CDR3 is CASSVTGGGYEQYF. For the CDR3, the DNA is TGTGCCAGCAGCGTGACCGGGGGGGGCTACGAGCAGTACTTC.

The V call is TRBV5-1, the J call TRBJ2-1, with 7 bases matching TRBD2. The CDR3 covers 13 residues. J gave up 8 bases and V 2 bases, and 4 bases lay outside the gene matches. From germline, CDR1 is SGHRS and CDR2 YFSETQ. The CDR3 nucleotides read TGCGCCAGCAGCTTAGCGGGGAGCGATGAGCAGTTCTTC. Amino acid sequence: CASSLAGSDEQFF. The entire variable domain, with the rest obtained from reference TRBV5-1 and TRBJ2-1, is as follows: KAGVTQTPRYLIKTRGQQVTLSCSPISGHRSVSWYQQTPGQGLQFLFEYFSETQRNKGNFPGRFSGRQFSNSRSEMNVSTLELGDSALYLCASSLAGSDEQFFGPGTRLTVL.

V usage is TRBV2 and J usage is TRBJ1-2; D uncertain. CDR1 is SNHLY, CDR2 FYNNEI, per germline. V lost 7 bases and J 1 base, leaving 10 bases between the germline ends. This CDR3 region has 13 residues. CDR3 region: CASKWEVNYGYTF. The CDR3 DNA reads TGTGCCAGCAAGTGGGAGGTTAACTATGGCTACACCTTC.

The V call is TRBV27, the J call TRBJ1-5; D is unclear. Trimming took off 5 bases at V and 5 bases at J, with 19 bases between the two ends. The CDR3 contains 16 residues. Germline V gene lookup returns CDR1 MNHEY and CDR2 SMNVEV (reference sequence). The CDR3 region has the DNA TGTGCCAGCAGTCCGGCGGACCGAATATACGATCAGCCCCAGCATTTT. Translated: CASSPADRIYDQPQHF.

V and J are TRBV18 and TRBJ1-6, with 9 bases matching TRBD1. Germline V gene sequence: CDR1 KGHSH, CDR2 LQKENI. Losses at the gene ends were 3 bases for V and 8 bases for J; bases not matched to a gene: 8. CDR3 size: 16 residues. The CDR3, as DNA: TGTGCCAGCTCACCTCCAGGACAGGGGAGGGATTCACCCCTCCACTTT. It translates to CASSPPGQGRDSPLHF.

The chain has TRBV5-1 and TRBJ1-2, with D hard to call. This CDR3 has 15 residues. Trimming removed 0 bases from V and 4 bases from J, with 13 bases in between. Germline lookup yields CDR1 SGHRS and CDR2 YFSETQ. This CDR3 is CASSLGTQVVYGYTF. The DNA of the CDR3 is TGCGCCAGCAGCTTGGGCACACAAGTAGTCTATGGCTACACCTTC.

The CDR3: CASTSGERSPLHF. The DNA of the CDR3 is TGTGCCAGCACCTCCGGGGAGCGTTCACCCCTCCACTTT. The rearrangement joins TRBV9 to TRBJ1-6; D not resolved. Germline V gene data show CDR1 as SGDLS and CDR2 as YYNGEE. V shed 6 bases and J shed 9 bases, with 13 bases lying between them. This CDR3 is 13 amino acids long.

This clone is a singleton in its sample. This could be a read error, since a much larger clone is one nucleotide away. The sample contains more than one DNA sequence encoding this CDR3. This chain connects TRBV6-1 to TRBJ1-1, with 7 bases fitting TRBD1. Germline values: CDR1 MNHNS, CDR2 SASEGT. This CDR3 spans 14 amino acids. With 1 base clipped from V and 3 bases from J, the junction kept 2 bases outside the gene matches. The CDR3: CASSEDRGDTEAFF. Here the CDR3 DNA reads TGTGCCAGCAGTGAAGACAGGGGTGACACTGAAGCTTTCTTT.

This clone came up a few times. This chain joins TRBV28 and TRBJ1-1; possibly TRBD1 for D (5 bases). V dropped 3 bases and J dropped 4 bases, with 12 bases sitting between them. CDR1 MDHEN and CDR2 SYDVKM come from the germline V gene. The CDR3 covers 14 residues. The CDR3 nucleotides are TGTGCCAGCAGTTTGGAGGGGCGGACCACTGAAGCTTTCTTT. Its translation: CASSLEGRTTEAFF.

The chain uses TRBV9 and TRBJ1-1; 7 bases agree with TRBD1. This CDR3 contains 14 residues. Trimming took 2 bases from V and 2 from J; bases not matched to a gene: 3. Germline V gene lookup returns CDR1 SGDLS and CDR2 YYNGEE. This CDR3 reads CASSVRDRNTEAFF. The CDR3 region has the DNA TGTGCCAGCAGCGTCCGGGACAGAAACACTGAAGCTTTCTTT.

The chain carries TRBV12-3 or TRBV12-4 and TRBJ2-1, with 8 nucleotides matching TRBD2. The CDR3 is 13 residues long. With 5 bases clipped from V and 6 bases from J, the junction kept 3 bases outside the gene matches. DNA for the CDR3: TGTGCCAGCAGTCGTGGGACTAGCAATGAGCAGTTCTTC. Translating it yields CASSRGTSNEQFF.

This chain connects TRBV7-2 to TRBJ1-6, with 7 bases fitting TRBD1. Germline-derived CDR1 and CDR2 are SGHTA and FQGNSA. This CDR3 has 14 residues. The ends lost 5 bases at V and 7 bases at J; junction bases unmatched: 5. CDR3 residues: CASSPGTVNSPLHF. The CDR3 DNA follows: TGTGCCAGCAGCCCCGGGACAGTAAATTCACCCCTCCACTTT.

This chain connects TRBV7-2 to TRBJ2-5, with D possibly matching TRBD2 (5 bases). Per germline, CDR1 SGHTA and CDR2 FQGNSA. With 5 bases removed from V and 4 bases from J, the gap between germline ends came to 11 bases. The CDR3 totals 13 residues. The CDR3 here is CASSPPRGETQYF. The CDR3 nucleotides read TGTGCCAGCAGCCCCCCACGGGGAGAGACCCAGTACTTC.

Only a few counts were recorded for this clone. This chain joins TRBV10-1 and TRBJ2-1; 8 bases match TRBD2. The CDR3 runs 15 residues. CDR1 is WNHNN, CDR2 SYGVQD, per germline (reference sequence). Trimming cost V 8 bases and J 0 bases; bases outside gene matches: 6. CDR3 region: CASAKRGSSYNEQFF. CDR3 bases: TGCGCCAGCGCGAAGCGGGGGAGCTCCTACAATGAGCAGTTCTTC.

The gene calls are TRBV19 and TRBJ1-1; tentative D call: TRBD1 (6 bases). Per germline, CDR1 LNHDA and CDR2 SQIVND (reference sequence). This CDR3 is built from 13 residues. Trimming left V 4 bases short and J 5 bases short, with 11 bases between. CDR3 in amino acids: CASSKSGTTEAFF. CDR3 sequence (DNA): TGTGCCAGTAGTAAATCCGGGACAACTGAAGCTTTCTTT. Complete variable domain (other parts from reference TRBV19 and TRBJ1-1): DGGITQSPKYLFRKEGQNVTLSCEQNLNHDAMYWYRQDPGQGLRLIYYSQIVNDFQKGDIAEGYSVSREKKESFPLTVTSAQKNPTAFYLCASSKSGTTEAFFGQGTRLTVV.